This TCR beta chain was captured by sequencing in a study of identical twins. At least ten counts were recorded for this clonotype. Per germline, CDR1 LGHNA and CDR2 YSLEER. CDR3 length: 15 residues. The V end was cut by 0 bases, the J end by 8 bases, with 14 bases between. Using its own MiXCR run on the 5' RACE reads, TCRdb lists one record per CDR3 protein. In the table there are approximately 230,000 distinct CDR3 sequences, about 14% of which are singletons. The clonotype originates from a woman in her late teens or twenties in good health. V and J are TRBV4-3 and TRBJ2-1, with TRBD1 as a possible D gene (5 bases). Sequenced material: memory (CD45RO+) T cells sorted from blood. CDR3 nucleotides: TGCGCCAGCAGCCAAGATTTCGCAGGGCATTATGAGCAGTTCTTC. Its protein is CASSQDFAGHYEQFF.